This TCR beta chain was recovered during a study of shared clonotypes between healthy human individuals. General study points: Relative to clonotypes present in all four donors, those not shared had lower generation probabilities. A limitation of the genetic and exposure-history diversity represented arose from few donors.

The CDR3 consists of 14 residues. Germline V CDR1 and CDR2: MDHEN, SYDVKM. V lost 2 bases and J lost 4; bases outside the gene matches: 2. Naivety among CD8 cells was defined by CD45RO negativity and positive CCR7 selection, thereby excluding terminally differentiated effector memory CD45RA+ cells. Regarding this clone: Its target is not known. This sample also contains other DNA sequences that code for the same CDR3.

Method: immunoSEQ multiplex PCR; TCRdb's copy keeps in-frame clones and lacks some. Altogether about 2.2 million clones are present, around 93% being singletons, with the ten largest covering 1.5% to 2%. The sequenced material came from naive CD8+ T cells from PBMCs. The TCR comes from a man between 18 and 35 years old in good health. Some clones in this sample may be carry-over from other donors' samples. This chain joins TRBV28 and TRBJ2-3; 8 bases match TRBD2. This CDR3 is CASSLPGGPDTQYF. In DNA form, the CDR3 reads TGTGCCAGCAGTTTACCGGGAGGGCCAGATACGCAGTATTTT.